The 9 T cell receptor beta chains in this list originate from one sample, sequenced in a study of cytomegalovirus exposure and HLA in healthy donors. The PCR made use of 60 Vbeta and 13 Jbeta primers. The repertoire was sequenced with immunoSEQ multiplex PCR; TCRdb's copy has only in-frame clones and lacks some. The table for this sample gives tens of thousands of clones. The sample comprised PBMCs. These receptors originate from a human donor in good health.

The gene calls are TRBV11-2 and TRBJ1-2; 7 bases fit TRBD1. This CDR3 has 14 amino acids. V was pared by 5 bases and J by 4 bases, with 7 bases of the junction left unmatched. Germline CDR1 reads SGHAT; CDR2 reads FQNNGV. CDR3 residues: CASSPPGQPYGYTF. The DNA of the CDR3 is TGTGCCAGCAGCCCACCGGGACAGCCCTATGGCTACACCTTC.

The V gene is TRBV30, the J gene TRBJ2-7; TRBD2 might be the D (6 bases). Germline values: CDR1 GTSNPN, CDR2 SVGIG (reference sequence). V was shortened by 0 bases and J by 5 bases, with 11 bases between the two germline ends. CDR3 length: 13 amino acids. The CDR3 nucleotides read TGTGCCTGGAGTGTATCGGGAGTGGACGAGCAGTACTTC. Residues: CAWSVSGVDEQYF.

The genes are TRBV29-1 and TRBJ1-2; D not resolved. Trimming pared 1 base from V and 8 bases from J, leaving 8 bases between. There are 11 residues in the CDR3. Per the germline V gene, CDR1 is SQVTM and CDR2 is ANQGSEA. The chain's CDR3 is CSVEGTRGYTF. CDR3 DNA: TGCAGCGTTGAAGGCACTAGGGGCTACACCTTC. Full variable domain (rest looked up from reference TRBV29-1 and TRBJ1-2): SAVISQKPSRDICQRGTSLTIQCQVDSQVTMMFWYRQQPGQSLTLIATANQGSEATYESGFVIDKFPISRPNLTFSTLTVSNMSPEDSSIYLCSVEGTRGYTFGSGTRLTVV.

The CDR3 reads CASSLRTGASNEQFF. CDR3 sequence (DNA): TGTGCCAGCAGCTTACGGACAGGGGCGTCCAATGAGCAGTTCTTC. The chain joins TRBV7-9 to TRBJ2-1; 9 bases align to TRBD1. From germline, CDR1 is SEHNR and CDR2 FQNEAQ (reference sequence). The trim removed 2 bases at V and 6 bases at J, leaving 5 bases unmatched. This CDR3 is 15 amino acids long.

The rearrangement joins TRBV21-1 to TRBJ1-5; TRBD1, the D gene given by the table, was not confirmed from the DNA. TRBV21-1 is deemed a pseudogene. The CDR3 spans 15 residues. As DNA, the CDR3 is TGTGCCAGCAGCATCGTCAGACAGGCAAGCCAGCCCCAGCATTTT. Translating it yields CASSIVRQASQPQHF.

The chain joins TRBV6-5 to TRBJ2-7; possibly TRBD2 for D (5 bases). The CDR3 consists of 14 residues. Between the trimmed V and J ends, which lost 5 bases and 2 bases, there was a span of 13 bases. Germline V CDR1 and CDR2: MNHEY, SVGAGI. DNA of the CDR3: TGTGCCAGCAGTCGGGAATTCAGCGCCTACGAGCAGTACTTC. It translates to CASSREFSAYEQYF.

The chain joins TRBV7-9 to TRBJ2-1; TRBD2 agrees at 8 bases. CDR3 length: 16 amino acids. Germline assignment: CDR1 SEHNR and CDR2 FQNEAQ (reference sequence). After removal of 5 bases from V and 2 bases from J, the junction contained 8 bases not matched to a gene. DNA for the CDR3: TGTGCCAGCAGCCACCCGTATAGCGGGGCCTACAATGAGCAGTTCTTC. Protein product: CASSHPYSGAYNEQFF.

The CDR3 spells CASSLGVMNTEAFF. The CDR3 DNA reads TGTGCCAGCAGCTTGGGAGTTATGAACACTGAAGCTTTCTTT. The rearrangement links TRBV7-8 to TRBJ1-1; D call uncertain. The germline CDR1 and CDR2 sequences are SGHVS and FQNEAQ. Trimming removed 3 bases from V and 0 bases from J, with 8 bases in between. The CDR3 spans 14 residues.

CDR3 amino acids: CASSSPGQGIPEAFF. The CDR3 DNA sequence: TGTGCCAGCAGCTCCCCGGGACAGGGCATACCTGAAGCTTTCTTT. J is TRBJ1-1 and V is TRBV7-9; 9 bases align to TRBD1. CDR1 is SEHNR and CDR2 is FQNEAQ in the germline V gene (reference sequence). V gave up 4 bases and J gave up 6 bases; unmatched junction bases: 9. The CDR3 extends over 15 amino acids.